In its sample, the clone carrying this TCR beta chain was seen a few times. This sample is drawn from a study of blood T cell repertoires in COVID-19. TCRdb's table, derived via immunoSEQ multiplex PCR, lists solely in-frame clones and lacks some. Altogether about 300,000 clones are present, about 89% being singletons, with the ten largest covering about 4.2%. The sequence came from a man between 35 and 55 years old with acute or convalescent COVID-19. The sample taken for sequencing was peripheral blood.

The CDR3 sequence: CASTTGGGYGYTF. CDR3 DNA sequence: TGTGCCAGTACCACAGGGGGTGGATATGGCTACACCTTC. V is TRBV19 and J is TRBJ1-2; TRBD1 aligns across 8 bases. The CDR3 length is 13 residues. The V and J ends lost 7 bases and 5 bases, in that order; junction bases with no gene match: 6. CDR1 and CDR2 (germline): LNHDA, SQIVND (reference sequence).